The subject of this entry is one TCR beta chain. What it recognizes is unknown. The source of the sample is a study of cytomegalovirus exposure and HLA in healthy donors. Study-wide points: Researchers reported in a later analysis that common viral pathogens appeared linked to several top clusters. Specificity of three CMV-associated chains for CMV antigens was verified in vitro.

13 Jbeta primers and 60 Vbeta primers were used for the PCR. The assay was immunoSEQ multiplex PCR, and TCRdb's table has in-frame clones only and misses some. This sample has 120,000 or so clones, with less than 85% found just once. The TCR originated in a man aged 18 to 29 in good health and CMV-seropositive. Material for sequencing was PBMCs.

The CDR3 here is CASSQDNMENEQFF. The CDR3 DNA reads as TGTGCCAGCAGCCAAGATAATATGGAGAATGAGCAGTTCTTC. V is TRBV4-2 and J is TRBJ2-1, with D unresolved. The germline V gene has CDR1 LGHNA and CDR2 YNFKEQ. With 0 bases removed from V and 7 bases from J, the gap between germline ends came to 10 bases. The CDR3 covers 14 residues.